This TCR beta chain was observed in a study of regulatory T cells in long-lasting Graves disease. The germline V and J ends were trimmed by 3 bases and 2 bases, with 8 bases remaining between them. CDR1 is SGHAT, CDR2 FQNNGV, per germline. CDR3 length: 15 amino acids. Sample time point: newly diagnosed GD, antithyroid drugs for less than 3 months. PBMC RNA was the source of the TCR library. This clonotype has only a few counts. Construction of the TCR beta libraries employed iRepertoire HTBI primers in conjunction with Arm-PCR of CDR3 regions. From the multiplex PCR reads, TCRdb called clonotypes with MiXCR, one entry per CDR3 protein. The data show about 470,000 distinct CDR3 sequences, with about 17% seen just once and 10% to 15% held by the top ten. This same sample was also taken into another study, of T cells in Graves' hyperthyroidism and ophthalmopathy.

The input for sequencing was peripheral blood mononuclear cells (PBMCs), taken at new diagnosis, from a patient treated with antithyroid drugs. This chain uses TRBV11-2 with TRBJ2-6; D might be TRBD1 (6 bases). The receptor comes from a man in his forties or fifties with Graves disease. As DNA, the CDR3 is TGTGCCAGCAGCTTTAAGGGGGCTGGGGCCAACGTCCTGACTTTC. This codes for CASSFKGAGANVLTF. Full variable domain (missing parts from reference TRBV11-2 and TRBJ2-6): EAGVAQSPRYKIIEKRQSVAFWCNPISGHATLYWYQQILGQGPKLLIQFQNNGVVDDSQLPKDRFSAERLKGVDSTLKIQPAKLEDSAVYLCASSFKGAGANVLTFGAGSRLTVL.